The entry below describes one TCR beta chain. Its antigen is not identified. CDR3 length: 15 residues. CDR1 is SGDLS, CDR2 YYNGEE, per germline. The germline V and J ends were trimmed by 0 bases and 5 bases, with 12 bases remaining between them. The data stem from a study of CD8 T cells in ankylosing spondylitis. General study findings and limits: Reported data indicate significant enrichment of disease-linked clones within matched ankylosing spondylitis synovial fluid. Some motif variants were previously reported in reactive arthritis synovial fluid and blood. Clones linked with disease were CD8+ and fairly uncommon in the peripheral blood. Seemingly characteristic of ankylosing spondylitis blood was a TCR beta motif consisting of fewer than 10 highly homologous variants.

Each TCR beta library was made by quantitative 5'-RACE that incorporated molecular barcodes. TCRdb analysed the 5' RACE reads with MiXCR anew, one entry per CDR3 protein. The sample consists of over 700,000 distinct CDR3 sequences, around 20% of them appearing once. The sequence was obtained from a male donor with ankylosing spondylitis. Sequencing was carried out using blood, either unsorted or a sorted T cell fraction (not recorded which). The genes are TRBV9 and TRBJ2-1; no definite D call. The DNA of the CDR3 is TGTGCCAGCAGCGTAGGGGTCCGCGGTGACAATGAGCAGTTCTTC. Encoded protein: CASSVGVRGDNEQFF.